This passage covers 13 T cell receptor beta chains from one sample sequenced in a study of regulatory and conventional T cells in RAG deficiency. The sorted regulatory T cells were CD4+, CD25-high and CD127-low, with genomic DNA sequenced. Sequencing was performed with immunoSEQ multiplex PCR; in TCRdb, only in-frame clones are kept and a portion is missing. The table lists fewer than 350 clones, 35% to 50% of them singletons, with roughly 40% in the top ten. Sequencing used Tregs sorted from blood. These TCRs come from a human donor with RAG deficiency presenting as severe combined immunodeficiency.

This chain connects TRBV5-7 to TRBJ2-7; possibly TRBD2 for D (6 bases). TRBV5-7 counts as an open reading frame of uncertain function. V shed 0 bases and J shed 7 bases, with 17 bases lying between them. This CDR3 spans 15 amino acids. The DNA of the CDR3 is TGTGCCAGCAGCTTGGATCCGCGGGGTTGGGGGGAGCAGTACTTC. It specifies CASSLDPRGWGEQYF.

The chain uses TRBV11-2 and TRBJ1-2; 9 bases align to TRBD1. The CDR3 sequence is 15 residues long. After removal of 5 bases from V and 3 bases from J, the junction contained 7 bases not matched to a gene. Germline lookup yields CDR1 SGHAT and CDR2 FQNNGV. The CDR3 region has the DNA TGTGCCAGCAGCGTGCGAACAGGGGGCGACTATGGCTACACCTTC. Translated, it gives CASSVRTGGDYGYTF.

This clone is classed as large. This sequence joins TRBV7-2 and TRBJ2-1; D perhaps matches TRBD1 (5 bases). This CDR3 is built from 13 residues. V gave up 1 base and J gave up 4 bases, with 5 bases separating them. Germline V gene lookup returns CDR1 SGHTA and CDR2 FQGNSA. CDR3 sequence: CASSLGTYNEQFF. The CDR3 nucleotides read TGTGCCAGCAGCTTAGGGACATACAATGAGCAGTTCTTC.

By its share, this clone is hyperexpanded. The chain combines TRBV20-1 with TRBJ2-7; TRBD1 might be the D (5 bases). Germline V CDR1 and CDR2: DFQATT, SNEGSKA (reference sequence). CDR3 length equals 10 residues. The CDR3 loop reads CGASSYEQYF. The DNA of the CDR3 is TGCGGGGCAAGCTCCTACGAGCAGTACTTC.

There are a few counts of this clone. The CDR3 protein is CASSLYEQYF. In DNA form, the CDR3 reads TGTGCCAGCAGCTTATACGAGCAGTACTTC. The gene calls are TRBV7-3 and TRBJ2-7; no clear D. Germline CDR1 and CDR2: SGHTA and FQGTGA. V was clipped by 2 bases and J by 4 bases, with 0 bases between them. This CDR3 contains 10 residues.

The chain joins TRBV29-1 to TRBJ2-6; no reliable D call. CDR3 length: 17 residues. The V end was cut by 4 bases, the J end by 5 bases, with 21 bases between. Germline V gives CDR1 SQVTM, CDR2 ANQGSEA. CDR3 sequence (DNA): TGCAGCGTTGTAAGGTATAGCATACAAAGTCGGGCCAACGTCCTGACTTTC. Amino acids: CSVVRYSIQSRANVLTF.

This clone is deemed hyperexpanded. The CDR3 DNA follows: TGTGCCAGCAGCTTTGCATCGGGAGAGACCCAGTACTTC. Translated, it gives CASSFASGETQYF. The chain is built from TRBV7-6 and TRBJ2-5, with no clear D. Trimming removed 3 bases at V and 4 bases at J, with 9 bases between. Germline V gene data show CDR1 as SGHVS and CDR2 as FNYEAQ. This CDR3 is 13 amino acids long.

This rearrangement joins TRBV5-3 to TRBJ2-2, with D unresolved. TRBV5-3 is marked as an open reading frame, function uncertain. The CDR3 totals 12 residues. V was cut by 8 bases and J by 4 bases, with 9 bases left in between. The CDR3 loop is CASNQFTGELFF. DNA for the CDR3: TGTGCCAGCAACCAGTTCACCGGGGAGCTGTTTTTT.

The rearrangement uses TRBV14 and TRBJ2-3; 7 positions agree with TRBD1. The CDR3 runs to 13 residues. Germline-derived CDR1 and CDR2 are SGHDN and FVKESK. V lost 8 bases, J lost 10 bases, and 12 bases stayed unmatched. The CDR3 is CASADRVEYAQYF. The CDR3 region has the DNA TGTGCCAGCGCCGACAGGGTGGAATACGCGCAGTATTTT.

The genes are TRBV9 and TRBJ2-5; D is unclear. Trimming pared 1 base from V and 5 bases from J, leaving 9 bases between. Germline V gene lookup returns CDR1 SGDLS and CDR2 YYNGEE. This CDR3 has 13 residues. CDR3 amino acids: CASSVRHWETQYF. As DNA, the CDR3 is TGTGCCAGCAGCGTACGGCACTGGGAGACCCAGTACTTC.

The J gene is TRBJ1-1, the V gene TRBV5-1; 10 bases are shared with TRBD1. CDR3 size: 13 residues. Trimming at V came to 3 bases and at J to 10 bases, leaving 6 bases not matched to a gene. Germline CDR1 SGHRS, CDR2 YFSETQ. The CDR3 region has the DNA TGCGCCAGCAGCTCCTTAAGGACAGGGGGAGCTTTCTTT. Amino acids: CASSSLRTGGAFF. The complete variable domain, with remaining parts taken from reference TRBV5-1 and TRBJ1-1, reads KAGVTQTPRYLIKTRGQQVTLSCSPISGHRSVSWYQQTPGQGLQFLFEYFSETQRNKGNFPGRFSGRQFSNSRSEMNVSTLELGDSALYLCASSSLRTGGAFFGQGTRLTVV.

The chain couples TRBV11-2 to TRBJ2-5; D ambiguous. The CDR3 loop spans 13 amino acids. Germline V gene sequence: CDR1 SGHAT, CDR2 FQNNGV. Trimming pared 1 base from V and 0 bases from J, leaving 3 bases between. CDR3 region: CASSLGHQETQYF. In nucleotides, the CDR3 is TGTGCCAGCAGCTTAGGACACCAAGAGACCCAGTACTTC.

In this sample, this clone turned up a few times. The chain uses TRBV14 and TRBJ1-1; D call uncertain. Germline V gene sequence: CDR1 SGHDN, CDR2 FVKESK. Trimming pared 3 bases from V and 5 bases from J, leaving 10 bases between. The CDR3 totals 13 residues. The CDR3 DNA follows: TGTGCCAGCAGCCACCGGGCACAGACTGAAGCTTTCTTT. Protein sequence: CASSHRAQTEAFF.